This T cell receptor beta chain was profiled in a study of T-cell reconstitution after alpha-beta-depleted transplantation in children. Germline CDR1 MNHNS, CDR2 SASEGT. The CDR3 runs to 15 residues. Trimming pared 6 bases from V and 1 base from J, leaving 14 bases between. A library of TCRbeta sequences, prepared with unique molecular identifiers, was generated. TCRdb fed the PCR reads into MiXCR, producing one record per CDR3 protein. Found here are around 71,000 distinct CDR3 sequences, 6% to 8% of them singletons; the top ten hold less than 3%. This clonotype was sampled from a human donor who donated a stem cell graft to a child with acute lymphoblastic leukemia. The chain uses TRBV6-1 and TRBJ2-3, with D perhaps matching TRBD1 (6 bases). Sequenced material: PBMCs from the stem cell graft donor, taken from the stem cell graft. The CDR3 reads CASRPTGSGTDTQYF. The DNA for the CDR3 is TGTGCCAGCAGACCTACAGGGTCGGGCACAGATACGCAGTATTTT.